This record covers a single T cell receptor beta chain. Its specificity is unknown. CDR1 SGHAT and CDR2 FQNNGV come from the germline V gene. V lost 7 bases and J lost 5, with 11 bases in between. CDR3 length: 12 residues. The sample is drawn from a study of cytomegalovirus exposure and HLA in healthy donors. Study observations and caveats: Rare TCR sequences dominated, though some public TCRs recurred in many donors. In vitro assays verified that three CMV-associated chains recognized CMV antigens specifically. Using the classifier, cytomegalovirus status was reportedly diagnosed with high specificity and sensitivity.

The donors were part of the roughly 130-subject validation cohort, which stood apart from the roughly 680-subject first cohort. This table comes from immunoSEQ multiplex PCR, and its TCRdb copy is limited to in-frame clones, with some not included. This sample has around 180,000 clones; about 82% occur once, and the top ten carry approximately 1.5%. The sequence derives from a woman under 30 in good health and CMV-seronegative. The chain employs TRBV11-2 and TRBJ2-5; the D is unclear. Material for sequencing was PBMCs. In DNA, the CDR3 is TGTGCCAGCAAAAGCTCCGAGGAGACCCAGTACTTC. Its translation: CASKSSEETQYF.